This entry lists 22 T cell receptor beta chains sequenced from one sample in a study of T cells expressing NK-cell markers. TCRdb processed the 5' RACE reads again and assigns one entry to each CDR3 protein, with no DNA. The sample holds about 260,000 distinct CDR3 sequences. Sequenced material: blood T cells: a sorted CD56 or NKG2C T cell subset, CD4+ or CD8+ T cells, or bulk PBMC T cells (not recorded which). These receptors all come from a woman between 18 and 70 years old in good health.

The chain is built from TRBV20-1 and TRBJ2-5; TCRdb outputs TRBD2, but without DNA this stays unchecked. The CDR3 covers 16 residues. The germline V gene has CDR1 DFQATT and CDR2 SNEGSKA (reference sequence). The CDR3 loop reads CSALSGSHQHQETQYF.

This rearrangement joins TRBV6-5 to TRBJ2-4. CDR3 length equals 14 residues. Per the germline V gene, CDR1 is MNHEY and CDR2 is SVGAGI. CDR3 sequence reads: CASSYGLAQNIQYF.

The rearrangement joins TRBV3-1 to TRBJ1-2. The CDR3 spans 17 residues. Germline CDR1 LGHDT, CDR2 YNNKEL (reference sequence). The CDR3 loop reads CASSQDRGGFGDYGYTF.

The V gene is TRBV3-1, the J gene TRBJ2-7; TCRdb lists TRBD2, though no DNA is available to test this call. Germline V CDR1 and CDR2: LGHDT, YNNKEL (reference sequence). The CDR3 extends over 14 amino acids. The CDR3 loop is CASADRSGSDEQYF.

The chain employs TRBV9 and TRBJ2-3; TCRdb lists TRBD2, though no DNA is available to test this call. CDR1 and CDR2 (germline): SGDLS, YYNGEE. This CDR3 region has 17 residues. The CDR3 is CASGLGRGLALADTQYF.

The chain joins TRBV12-3 or TRBV12-4 to TRBJ2-1. This CDR3 region has 13 residues. The CDR3 region is CASTLSRLNEQFF.

The chain uses TRBV10-3 and TRBJ1-1. Per germline, CDR1 ENHRY and CDR2 SYGVKD. The CDR3 is made up of 14 amino acids. This CDR3 reads CAISERVMNTEAFF.

This chain links TRBV20-1 with TRBJ2-1; TCRdb's D call, TRBD1, is unchecked because there is no DNA. This CDR3 has 17 residues. Germline loops: CDR1 DFQATT, CDR2 SNEGSKA (reference sequence). The CDR3 sequence: CSATPLGGRRLSNEQFF.

The chain has TRBV5-1 and TRBJ2-3; TCRdb returns TRBD2, unconfirmable since there is no DNA. Germline lookup yields CDR1 SGHRS and CDR2 YFSETQ. The CDR3 consists of 15 residues. Here the CDR3 reads CASHPEGGGTDTQYF.

The rearrangement links TRBV29-1 to TRBJ2-3. The CDR3 is 13 amino acids. Germline V lookup: CDR1 SQVTM, CDR2 ANQGSEA. Here the CDR3 reads CSVEGRATDTQYF.

This sequence joins TRBV7-6 and TRBJ1-1. Per the germline V gene, CDR1 is SGHVS and CDR2 is FNYEAQ. This CDR3 comprises 13 residues. The CDR3 sequence: CASSSTPNTEAFF.

CDR3 sequence: CASSARGETQYF. This chain connects TRBV5-1 to TRBJ2-5; the TRBD1 assignment by TCRdb is unverifiable without DNA. The CDR3 is made up of 12 amino acids. Germline values: CDR1 SGHRS, CDR2 YFSETQ.

V and J are TRBV7-2 and TRBJ1-1; checking the TCRdb D call of TRBD1 is not possible without DNA. Germline CDR1 is SGHTA and CDR2 is FQGNSA. The CDR3 is 13 amino acids. CDR3 region: CASSEDRDTEAFF.

This chain connects TRBV5-1 to TRBJ2-1; there is no DNA to check the TCRdb D call of TRBD1. Germline CDR1 SGHRS, CDR2 YFSETQ. The CDR3 totals 14 residues. The CDR3 spells CASSPAPGHNEQFF.

The rearrangement links TRBV28 to TRBJ1-5; lacking DNA, the TRBD1 call made by TCRdb goes unchecked. The germline CDR1 and CDR2 sequences are MDHEN and SYDVKM. The CDR3 loop spans 12 amino acids. The CDR3 sequence is CASSQGEQPQHF.

The chain carries TRBV12-3 or TRBV12-4 and TRBJ1-2; the TCRdb D gene call, TRBD1, has no DNA to confirm it. The CDR3 runs 13 residues. This CDR3 reads CASSAGQGDGYTF.

The chain links TRBV12-3 or TRBV12-4 to TRBJ1-5; the D gene TCRdb calls, TRBD1, cannot be checked with no DNA. This CDR3 has 15 amino acids. The chain's CDR3 is CASSFSGTTNQPQHF.

The chain carries TRBV12-3 or TRBV12-4 and TRBJ2-1; TCRdb's D call, TRBD1, is unchecked because there is no DNA. CDR3 size: 13 residues. This CDR3 is CASSADRHHEQFF.

This rearrangement joins TRBV11-2 to TRBJ2-2; TCRdb calls TRBD1, which cannot be checked without DNA. The CDR3 consists of 17 residues. CDR1 is SGHAT, CDR2 FQNNGV, per germline. CDR3: CASSSRLTALNTGELFF.

This sequence joins TRBV5-5 and TRBJ1-1; TCRdb selects TRBD1, and the lack of DNA leaves this call unchecked. This CDR3 is 14 amino acids long. From germline, CDR1 is SGHKS and CDR2 YYEKEE (reference sequence). The CDR3 spells CASSLEQGKTEAFF.

The rearrangement joins TRBV3-1 to TRBJ1-1; no DNA is available, so the TRBD1 call from TCRdb remains unchecked. CDR1 and CDR2 (germline): LGHDT, YNNKEL (reference sequence). The CDR3 extends over 15 amino acids. CDR3 residues: CASSQHDRGFTEAFF.

The chain carries TRBV5-6 and TRBJ2-1; without DNA, the TCRdb call of TRBD1 cannot be checked. The CDR3 runs to 15 residues. The V gene's germline CDR1 is SGHDT and CDR2 YYEEEE. The CDR3 protein is CASSPLETTGGGQFF.